Sequencing of this T cell receptor beta chain was carried out in a study of blood T cell repertoires in COVID-19. Across the whole study: The samples span acute and convalescent COVID-19 from the United States, Italy and Spain. PBMCs, B-cell-depleted T cells, or T cells provided the cDNA or gDNA that made up the material.

V shed 4 bases and J shed 3 bases, with 9 bases lying between them. From germline, CDR1 is PRHDT and CDR2 FYEKMQ (reference sequence). The CDR3 covers 13 residues. Seattle patients were enrolled during active infection and followed longitudinally. Authors' analysis steps: Amplifying reference gene primers gave estimates of nucleated cell counts. Profiled with immunoSEQ multiplex PCR; TCRdb holds only in-frame clones, not every one. V, J and clone size derive from that table, while D and trimming were established from the DNA sequence. The sample lists approximately 99,000 clones; around 90% were seen once.

The material sequenced was peripheral blood. The receptor comes from a man aged 45-65 years with COVID-19, enrolled during active disease. The chain employs TRBV13 and TRBJ1-2; tentative D call: TRBD1 (5 bases). The DNA for the CDR3 is TGTGCCAGCAGCTCCTCCAGGGACTATGGCTACACCTTC. As protein: CASSSSRDYGYTF. Full variable domain (remainder filled in from reference TRBV13 and TRBJ1-2): AAGVIQSPRHLIKEKRETATLKCYPIPRHDTVYWYQQGPGQDPQFLISFYEKMQSDKGSIPDRFSAQQFSDYHSELNMSSLELGDSALYFCASSSSRDYGYTFGSGTRLTVV.